The 19 T cell receptor beta chains listed next were all sequenced from one sample in a study of prognosis after radiotherapy for stage I lung cancer. Genomic DNA was subjected to two-round multiplex PCR for amplification of TCR beta CDR3. Round-one PCR had primers specific to each TRBV and TRBJ gene. From the multiplex PCR reads, TCRdb called clonotypes with MiXCR, one entry per CDR3 protein. Found here are around 20,000 distinct CDR3 sequences, roughly 55% of them singletons; the top ten hold about 25%. The specimen was PBMCs, collected before or after stereotactic body radiation therapy (not recorded which). Source of these receptors: a donor aged 50 or older with non-small cell lung cancer.

The rearrangement joins TRBV7-3 to TRBJ2-3, with D perhaps matching TRBD2 (5 bases). Trimming removed 5 bases at V and 1 base at J, with 19 bases between. Germline V gene sequence: CDR1 SGHTA, CDR2 FQGTGA. The CDR3 has 17 residues. The CDR3 DNA reads TGTGCCAGCAGCCAACGATCCGGGATGGCCCGCACAGATACGCAGTATTTT. Translated: CASSQRSGMARTDTQYF.

The rearrangement joins TRBV12-3 or TRBV12-4 to TRBJ2-7, with 10 bases aligning to TRBD2. CDR3 length equals 15 residues. J lost 6 bases, V lost 2 bases, and 7 bases had no gene match. The CDR3 bases are TGTGCCAGCAGTTTAAAGGCTAGCGGGAGCTCCGAGCAGTACTTC. Protein sequence: CASSLKASGSSEQYF.

The V and J genes are TRBV6-4 and TRBJ2-1, with 7 bases identical to TRBD2. The CDR3 runs 15 residues. With 0 bases clipped from V and 4 bases from J, the junction kept 3 bases outside the gene matches. The germline gives CDR1 MRHNA, CDR2 SNTAGT. The CDR3 bases are TGTGCCAGCAGTGACTCGAACGGGGGGTACAATGAGCAGTTCTTC. Translation: CASSDSNGGYNEQFF.

In this sample, this clonotype turned up many times. This chain joins TRBV15 and TRBJ1-3; D uncertain. The V gene's germline CDR1 is LNHNV and CDR2 YYDKDF (reference sequence). The ends were cut back, 0 bases at V and 4 bases at J, with 10 bases in the middle. The CDR3 totals 15 residues. This chain's CDR3 is CATSRDRRSGNTIYF. Here the CDR3 DNA reads TGTGCCACCAGCAGAGATCGGAGATCCGGAAACACCATATATTTT.

This clonotype was seen at least ten times. V usage is TRBV6-2 or TRBV6-3 and J usage is TRBJ1-2; D perhaps matches TRBD1 (6 bases). Germline-derived CDR1 and CDR2 are MNHEY and SVGEGT. Trimming stripped 6 bases from V and 13 bases from J, with 15 bases between. The CDR3 has 11 residues. The CDR3: CASSFTGTGTF. The CDR3 nucleotides are TGTGCCAGCAGCTTCACAGGGACCGGCACCTTC.

This chain joins TRBV6-2 or TRBV6-3 and TRBJ1-6, with D unclear. The CDR3 has 11 amino acids. Germline V gene sequence: CDR1 MNHEY, CDR2 SVGEGT. Trimming shortened V by 5 bases and J by 14 bases, and 10 bases separated the two germline ends. CDR3 in amino acids: CASSTGRALHF. The CDR3 DNA is TGTGCCAGCAGTACTGGCAGAGCCCTCCACTTT.

By share of the sample, this clonotype is medium-sized (0.01 to 0.1%). The chain employs TRBV19 and TRBJ1-5; the D is unclear. Deletions cut 3 bases from V and 0 bases from J, with 6 bases between. The germline V gene has CDR1 LNHDA and CDR2 SQIVND (reference sequence). This CDR3 is built from 14 residues. This chain's CDR3 is CASSIKVSNQPQHF. CDR3 sequence (DNA): TGTGCCAGTAGTATTAAGGTTAGCAATCAGCCCCAGCATTTT.

The gene calls are TRBV6-5 and TRBJ2-1; no definite D call. Germline assignment: CDR1 MNHEY and CDR2 SVGAGI. Between the trimmed V and J ends, which lost 2 bases and 3 bases, there was a span of 5 bases. CDR3 size: 13 residues. The CDR3 sequence: CASSYSLYNEQFF. For the CDR3, the DNA is TGTGCCAGCAGTTACAGTCTCTACAATGAGCAGTTCTTC.

This clonotype appeared once. The chain couples TRBV9 to TRBJ2-2; 8 nucleotides agree with TRBD2. V lost 4 bases, J lost 1 base, and 6 bases stayed unmatched. CDR1 is SGDLS, CDR2 YYNGEE, per germline. This CDR3 has 16 residues. In DNA form, the CDR3 reads TGTGCCAGCAGCTTCTCGCTAGCGGGGAACACCGGGGAGCTGTTTTTT. Protein: CASSFSLAGNTGELFF. Combining the CDR3 with reference TRBV9 and TRBJ2-2 gives the whole variable domain DSGVTQTPKHLITATGQRVTLRCSPRSGDLSVYWYQQSLDQGLQFLIQYYNGEERAKGNILERFSAQQFPDLHSELNLSSLELGDSALYFCASSFSLAGNTGELFFGEGSRLTVL.

A note on this clonotype: At one boundary the junction diverges from the germline segment, which might be a read error. The rearrangement joins TRBV19 to TRBJ2-2, with a tentative D call TRBD2 (5 bases). The CDR3 loop spans 16 amino acids. Germline CDR1 is LNHDA and CDR2 is SQIVND (reference sequence). The CDR3 protein is CASSIRTLGDTGDLFF. CDR3 coding DNA: TGTGCCAGTAGTATCCGTACTCTGGGAGACACCGGGGATCTGTTTTTT.

This clonotype was seen repeatedly, ten times or more. A much more abundant neighbour one base away suggests this may be a read error. This rearrangement joins TRBV6-1 to TRBJ2-2, with 8 bases identical to TRBD1. Germline V lookup: CDR1 MNHNS, CDR2 SASEGT. The CDR3 has 15 residues. The CDR3 is CASRSGGAGTGELVF. The CDR3 coding sequence is TGTGCCAGCAGATCAGGGGGCGCGGGAACCGGGGAGCTGGTTTTT.

This clonotype has a count of ten or more. V usage is TRBV15 and J usage is TRBJ2-2; D gene unclear. Germline values: CDR1 LNHNV, CDR2 YYDKDF (reference sequence). The germline V and J ends were trimmed by 4 bases and 1 base, with 7 bases remaining between them. The CDR3 runs to 14 residues. The CDR3 protein is CATSTFRNTGELFF. As DNA, the CDR3 is TGTGCCACCAGCACTTTCAGGAACACCGGGGAGCTGTTTTTT.

This clonotype was counted many times. The rearrangement uses TRBV28 and TRBJ1-4, with D uncertain. Trimming removed 5 bases at V and 0 bases at J, with 13 bases between. The germline gives CDR1 MDHEN, CDR2 SYDVKM. The CDR3 sequence is 16 residues long. The CDR3 spells CASSPRGSATNEKLFF. The CDR3 coding sequence is TGTGCCAGCAGTCCTAGAGGGAGTGCAACTAATGAAAAACTGTTTTTT.

This clonotype was seen at least ten times. The J gene is TRBJ1-4, the V gene TRBV5-6, with TRBD1 matching over 8 bases. The CDR3 spans 16 residues. The junction had 2 bases not matched to a gene; V was cut back by 0 bases and J by 1 base. CDR1 SGHDT and CDR2 YYEEEE come from the germline V gene. CDR3 amino acids: CASSLGRGRTNEKLFF. The CDR3 DNA sequence: TGTGCCAGCAGCTTGGGCAGGGGGCGAACTAATGAAAAACTGTTTTTT.

This clonotype appeared many times. The chain is built from TRBV3-1 and TRBJ2-2; 9 bases are shared with TRBD1. CDR3 length equals 15 residues. Trimming took 4 bases from V and 4 from J; bases not matched to a gene: 4. Germline values: CDR1 LGHDT, CDR2 YNNKEL (reference sequence). The CDR3 DNA is TGTGCCAGCAGCCTCGGACAGGGGAGCACCGGGGAGCTGTTTTTT. It specifies CASSLGQGSTGELFF.

J is TRBJ2-3 and V is TRBV28; possibly TRBD1 or TRBD2 for D (6 bases each). V lost 8 bases to trimming and J lost 7 bases, with 22 bases between them. Looked up from germline, CDR1 is MDHEN and CDR2 is SYDVKM. The CDR3 is 15 amino acids. Here the CDR3 DNA reads TGTGCCAGCTGTTGGCAGTTGGGGGCGGGGAATACGCAGTATTTT. It encodes CASCWQLGAGNTQYF.

By sample share, this clonotype is medium-sized (0.01 to 0.1%). As DNA, the CDR3 is TGTGCCAGCCGGTCCGCGGCAGGGATGGGTGAGCAGTACTTC. This sequence encodes CASRSAAGMGEQYF. The V call is TRBV19, the J call TRBJ2-7; the D gene is possibly TRBD1 (5 bases). Germline V lookup: CDR1 LNHDA, CDR2 SQIVND (reference sequence). The length of the CDR3 is 14 residues. V lost 9 bases and J 7 bases, leaving 22 bases between the germline ends.

The rearrangement uses TRBV7-8 and TRBJ2-5; no clear D gene. The germline CDR1 and CDR2 sequences are SGHVS and FQNEAQ. Trimming cost V 2 bases and J 6 bases, with 10 bases left between them. This CDR3 region has 13 residues. The CDR3 region is CASSLSSVQTQYF. CDR3 DNA sequence: TGTGCCAGCAGCTTAAGTAGTGTCCAGACCCAGTACTTC.

In regard to this clonotype: A far more abundant clone sits one base away, making this likely a read error. The chain recombines TRBV11-3 with TRBJ2-2; maybe TRBD2 (5 bases). In germline, CDR1 is SGHNT, CDR2 YENEEA. The CDR3 covers 14 residues. The CDR3 sequence: CASSLEPNTGERFF. CDR3 DNA sequence: TGTGCCAGCAGCTTGGAACCCAACACCGGGGAGCGGTTTTTT.